This is a list of T cell receptor beta chains from one sample in a study of cytomegalovirus exposure and HLA in healthy donors. Assay used: immunoSEQ multiplex PCR; TCRdb lists only in-frame clones, some missing. This table has approximately 190,000 clones, about 86% appearing once. The sequencing sample was made of PBMCs. These receptor sequences come from a woman aged 18 to 35 in good health and CMV-seropositive. The CDR3 runs from the conserved cysteine through the conserved F or W.

len	v_gene	j_gene	CDR3aa
16	TRBV18	TRBJ2-6	CASSPWVSAGANVLTF
16	TRBV12-5	TRBJ2-5	CASGLVLGQGVGTQYF
17	TRBV10-3	TRBJ1-4	CAISESQLGTVPEKLFF
16	TRBV7-8	TRBJ2-3	CASSRPPSGGTDTQYF
15	TRBV28	TRBJ2-5	CASSLGITDQETQYF
14	TRBV19	TRBJ2-7	CASKGRDRGYEQYF
12	TRBV25-1	TRBJ1-1	CASSEREFEAFF
15	TRBV9	TRBJ2-3	CASSVQLAGVDTQYF
11	TRBV6-4	TRBJ1-2	CASSVQWGYTF
16	TRBV4-3	TRBJ2-5	CASSQGNSGGAETQYF
15	TRBV19	TRBJ1-2	CASSIGPGGAYGYTF
16	TRBV7-9	TRBJ2-7	CASSPVETSGGYEQYF
15	TRBV19	TRBJ2-2	CASRSGQGNTGELFF
15	TRBV5-1	TRBJ2-3	CASSMAPALTDTQYF
16	TRBV29-1	TRBJ2-7	CSVEGRAAGGSYEQYF
14	TRBV7-2	TRBJ1-3	CASSLANTRNTIYF
15	TRBV6-1	TRBJ1-1	CASTRTQGANTEAFF
14	TRBV30	TRBJ1-5	CAWTPDRAIQPQHF
13	TRBV5-4	TRBJ2-7	CASSLVQGYEQYF
15	TRBV27	TRBJ2-1	CASRTAGAEDNEQFF